Presented here are 6 T cell receptor beta chains from one specimen sequenced in a study of blood T cell repertoires in COVID-19. The data were produced by immunoSEQ multiplex PCR, yet TCRdb's version contains in-frame clones alone and is incomplete. This sample has about 130,000 clones, with roughly 88% found just once. Sequenced material: peripheral blood. These receptors all stem from a woman older than 75 with acute or convalescent COVID-19.

This chain links TRBV6-1 with TRBJ1-2; D is undetermined. Germline values: CDR1 MNHNS, CDR2 SASEGT. CDR3 size: 15 residues. Trimming left V 1 base short and J 0 bases short, with 9 bases between. In DNA, the CDR3 is TGTGCCAGCAGTGAAGGACAACCCACTAACTATGGCTACACCTTC. Its protein is CASSEGQPTNYGYTF.

The V call is TRBV6-5, the J call TRBJ1-3, with D unresolved. The CDR3 sequence is 13 residues long. Trimming took off 7 bases at V and 9 bases at J, with 16 bases between the two ends. Germline V gene data show CDR1 as MNHEY and CDR2 as SVGAGI. For the CDR3, the DNA is TGTGCCAGCAAGGAGTCACTACTCGGCACCATATATTTT. This gives the protein CASKESLLGTIYF.

This sequence joins TRBV5-1 and TRBJ1-5, with D perhaps matching TRBD1 (6 bases). Germline V gene sequence: CDR1 SGHRS, CDR2 YFSETQ. The V and J ends lost 5 bases and 7 bases respectively, with 19 bases between them. This CDR3 is built from 15 residues. In DNA, the CDR3 is TGCGCCAGCAGAAAAGCGGGGGGCGCGGAGCAGCCCCAGCATTTT. It is translated as CASRKAGGAEQPQHF.

The chain is built from TRBV7-2 and TRBJ2-3; the D gene is possibly TRBD2 (5 bases). The germline CDR1 and CDR2 sequences are SGHTA and FQGNSA. Trimming left V 2 bases short and J 4 bases short, with 13 bases between. The CDR3 runs to 15 residues. DNA for the CDR3: TGTGCCAGCAGCTTAATGTCTAGCAGATCAGATACGCAGTATTTT. Translation: CASSLMSSRSDTQYF.

This sequence joins TRBV6-5 and TRBJ2-7; TRBD1 matches 9 bases. CDR3 size: 12 residues. CDR1 is MNHEY and CDR2 is SVGAGI in the germline V gene. Trimming at V came to 6 bases and at J to 4 bases, leaving 1 base not matched to a gene. The CDR3 here is CASSDRGYEQYF. Written as DNA, the CDR3 is TGTGCCAGCAGCGACAGGGGGTACGAGCAGTACTTC.

This CDR3 is CASGLEPNTGELFF. The CDR3 coding sequence is TGTGCTAGTGGTTTGGAGCCTAACACCGGGGAGCTGTTTTTT. The chain is built from TRBV12-5 and TRBJ2-2; D is undetermined. V lost 1 base and J 2 bases, leaving 5 bases between the germline ends. Germline V gene data show CDR1 as LGHNT and CDR2 as FRNRAP. CDR3 length: 14 residues.